The table lists the clone carrying this TCR beta chain with a count of one. The CDR3 has 14 residues. Germline V lookup: CDR1 GTSNPN, CDR2 SVGIG (reference sequence). With 5 bases removed from V and 2 bases from J, the gap between germline ends came to 16 bases. TCRdb keeps only in-frame clones here, not all; method: immunoSEQ multiplex PCR. The data show 43,000 or so clones, 86% seen once. This entry is derived from a study of blood T cell repertoires in COVID-19. Looking at the study overall: T cells, B-cell-depleted T cells, or PBMCs supplied cDNA or gDNA.

The rearrangement joins TRBV30 to TRBJ2-7, with D perhaps matching TRBD2 (6 bases). The clonotype was recovered from a man aged 55 to 70 with active COVID-19. The sequenced sample consisted of peripheral blood. Written as DNA, the CDR3 is TGTGCCTGGCTCCGGAGGGAAGGGCCCTACGAGCAGTACTTC. This gives the protein CAWLRREGPYEQYF. Drawing the rest from reference TRBV30 and TRBJ2-7, the complete variable domain is SQTIHQWPATLVQPVGSPLSLECTVEGTSNPNLYWYRQAAGRGLQLLFYSVGIGQISSEVPQNLSASRPQDRQFILSSKKLLLSDSGFYLCAWLRREGPYEQYFGPGTRLTVT.